This TCR beta chain is from a study of Ad26.COV2.S vaccination and SARS-CoV-2 variants. The CDR3 loop spans 14 amino acids. The V segment lost 4 bases and the J segment 5 bases; nucleotides outside the gene matches: 6. Germline V gene sequence: CDR1 SGHRS, CDR2 YFSETQ. Measured with immunoSEQ multiplex PCR; TCRdb has only the in-frame clones, and not every one. Here the sample spans about 680,000 clones, roughly nine tenths being singletons. Treatment defined: about 20 received Ad26.COV2.S at low or high dose, single or two shots; about 5 received placebo; per-sample allocation not given. Specimens were obtained on day 63 following the first vaccine or placebo injection.

The receptor was derived from a person between 18 and 65 years old who received the Ad26.COV2.S COVID-19 vaccine or a placebo. The chain carries TRBV5-1 and TRBJ2-5, with 9 bases fitting TRBD1. The sequences come from peripheral blood, collected in a trial of Ad26.COV2.S vaccine versus placebo. CDR3 amino acids: CASSTLTGGETQYF. For the CDR3, the DNA is TGCGCCAGCAGCACATTGACAGGGGGGGAGACCCAGTACTTC.